This TCR beta chain was profiled in a study of T cells in Graves' hyperthyroidism and ophthalmopathy. Researchers took RNA transcripts and amplified the TCR beta CDR3 regions from them. HTBI primers were the set used in a first-round RT-PCR of the TCR CDR3. TCRdb fed the multiplex PCR reads into MiXCR, producing one record per CDR3 protein. The data show more than 500,000 distinct CDR3 sequences, with roughly 16% seen just once and about 29% held by the top ten. Disease duration was under 3 months in the ophthalmopathy patients, who also had a Clinical Activity Score of at least 3 and a NOSPECS grade of at least 4. The study left out patients who had uncontrolled infection, other autoimmune disease, pregnancy or lactation. This clonotype was counted at least ten times. Its specificity is not known. Notes on the study in general: With a median lead of approximately six months before onset, the model predicted ophthalmopathy. Most clonotypes expanded in the thyroid (above 0.001) were also present in blood.

The CDR3 loop spans 12 amino acids. Trimming took off 0 bases at V and 1 base at J, with 0 bases between the two ends. The germline gives CDR1 KGHSH, CDR2 LQKENI. This sequence was found in a woman aged 30 to 39 with Graves' ophthalmopathy. This chain links TRBV18 with TRBJ2-5; D remains unclear. Sequencing was done on a sample of blood. The CDR3 nucleotides read TGTGCCAGCTCACCACCCCAAGAGACCCAGTACTTC. This sequence encodes CASSPPQETQYF.